The 21 T cell receptor beta chains in this list originate from one sample, sequenced in a study of shared clonotypes between healthy human individuals. The method was immunoSEQ multiplex PCR; TCRdb's version includes in-frame clones alone and lacks a portion of them. The sample records nearly 1 million clones, about 80% being singletons. Sequenced material: memory CD4+ T cells sorted from blood. Subset here: CD45RA-negative fraction. The receptors come from a man between 18 and 29 years old in good health.

The chain is built from TRBV19 and TRBJ1-6; a weak D match, TRBD1 (5 bases). Trimming took off 6 bases at V and 7 bases at J, with 7 bases between the two ends. In germline, CDR1 is LNHDA, CDR2 SQIVND (reference sequence). The CDR3 has 12 residues. This chain's CDR3 is CASRRQNSPLHF. For the CDR3, the DNA is TGTGCCAGTAGGAGACAGAATTCACCCCTCCACTTT.

This clone occurred a few times. This specimen includes other DNA sequences encoding the same CDR3. The chain carries TRBV20-1 and TRBJ2-3; D is ambiguous. The length of the CDR3 is 10 residues. Trimming removed 6 bases at V and 2 bases at J, with 3 bases between. In germline, CDR1 is DFQATT, CDR2 SNEGSKA (reference sequence). The CDR3 DNA sequence: TGCAGTGCCACCACAGATACGCAGTATTTT. Protein: CSATTDTQYF.

The rearrangement joins TRBV11-2 to TRBJ2-5, with a weak D call TRBD2 (6 bases). The germline V gene encodes CDR1 SGHAT and CDR2 FQNNGV. CDR3 length: 15 amino acids. V lost 5 bases, J lost 3 bases, and 16 bases lay in between. CDR3 coding DNA: TGTGCCAGCAGCACGGGGAGGACCCTCAAAGAGACCCAGTACTTC. Translation: CASSTGRTLKETQYF.

V gene TRBV4-1 combines with J gene TRBJ1-3; TRBD1 matches at 10 bases. This CDR3 is built from 15 residues. V lost 4 bases, J lost 7 bases, and 7 bases stayed unmatched. Per the germline V gene, CDR1 is MGHRA and CDR2 is YSYEKL. The CDR3 bases are TGCGCCAGCAGCCGAGACAGGGGGCGGGAGAACACCATATATTTT. Its protein is CASSRDRGRENTIYF.

The V gene is TRBV5-1, the J gene TRBJ2-2; 10 positions match TRBD2. Trimming cost V 4 bases and J 2 bases; bases outside gene matches: 5. In germline, CDR1 is SGHRS, CDR2 YFSETQ. The CDR3 loop spans 16 amino acids. CDR3 protein: CASSPGTSVNTGELFF. CDR3 nucleotide sequence: TGCGCCAGCAGCCCTGGGACTAGCGTAAACACCGGGGAGCTGTTTTTT.

Details on this clone: Distinct nucleotide sequences in the sample also encode this CDR3. The chain uses TRBV27 and TRBJ1-6, with D uncertain. Per germline, CDR1 MNHEY and CDR2 SMNVEV (reference sequence). Trimming stripped 4 bases from V and 4 bases from J, with 5 bases between. The CDR3 runs to 13 residues. The CDR3 bases are TGTGCCAGCAGTTCCGGTTATAATTCACCCCTCCACTTT. Encoded protein: CASSSGYNSPLHF.

This clone has ten or more counts. The V call is TRBV9, the J call TRBJ2-1; D is perhaps TRBD1 (5 bases). CDR1 is SGDLS and CDR2 is YYNGEE in the germline V gene. With 4 bases removed from V and 5 bases from J, the gap between germline ends came to 13 bases. The CDR3 is 14 amino acids. The CDR3 loop reads CASSPDQGNNEQFF. CDR3 DNA sequence: TGTGCCAGCAGCCCTGATCAGGGAAACAATGAGCAGTTCTTC.

The count of this clone is one. This chain joins TRBV2 and TRBJ2-2; no reliable D call. V was pared by 5 bases and J by 0 bases, with 10 bases between. From germline, CDR1 is SNHLY and CDR2 FYNNEI. The CDR3 spans 15 residues. CDR3 protein: CASSTDSANTGELFF. CDR3 nucleotide sequence: TGTGCCAGCAGTACGGATTCGGCGAACACCGGGGAGCTGTTTTTT.

This sequence joins TRBV7-2 and TRBJ2-3; 9 nucleotides align to TRBD1. The CDR3 has 13 amino acids. CDR1 and CDR2 (germline): SGHTA, FQGNSA. The J segment lost 0 bases and the V segment lost 8 bases, leaving 0 bases of the junction unmatched. CDR3 DNA sequence: TGTGCCAGCGGGACAGGGAGCACAGATACGCAGTATTTT. As protein: CASGTGSTDTQYF.

V usage is TRBV5-1 and J usage is TRBJ2-1; 13 bases match TRBD2. The CDR3 contains 16 residues. The germline CDR1 and CDR2 sequences are SGHRS and YFSETQ. The ends lost 2 bases at V and 10 bases at J; junction bases unmatched: 9. The CDR3: CASSLDTSGRAAEQFF. The CDR3 DNA reads TGCGCCAGCAGCTTAGACACTAGCGGGAGGGCCGCGGAGCAGTTCTTC. Together with reference TRBV5-1 and TRBJ2-1, the CDR3 gives the full variable domain: KAGVTQTPRYLIKTRGQQVTLSCSPISGHRSVSWYQQTPGQGLQFLFEYFSETQRNKGNFPGRFSGRQFSNSRSEMNVSTLELGDSALYLCASSLDTSGRAAEQFFGPGTRLTVL.

V usage is TRBV6-9 and J usage is TRBJ1-5; D is unclear. The CDR3 extends over 20 amino acids. The ends were cut back, 4 bases at V and 0 bases at J, with 25 bases in the middle. The germline CDR1 and CDR2 sequences are MNHGY and SVAAGI. The CDR3 loop is CASSCPFAEHAFNSNQPQHF. DNA of the CDR3: TGTGCCAGCAGTTGTCCCTTCGCAGAGCACGCGTTCAATAGCAATCAGCCCCAGCATTTT.

The chain's CDR3 is CASSPGQLFNEQFF. The CDR3 coding sequence is TGTGCCAGCAGTCCGGGACAGTTATTCAATGAGCAGTTCTTC. This sequence joins TRBV6-1 and TRBJ2-1, with TRBD1 matching 7 bases. Germline CDR1 MNHNS, CDR2 SASEGT. This CDR3 has 14 residues. V trimming: 5 bases; J trimming: 6 bases; junction bases outside the gene matches: 7.

This clone was detected ten times or more. V and J are TRBV19 and TRBJ2-7, with D perhaps TRBD1 (6 bases). Germline lookup yields CDR1 LNHDA and CDR2 SQIVND (reference sequence). The ends were cut back, 5 bases at V and 4 bases at J, with 18 bases in the middle. This CDR3 spans 15 amino acids. The CDR3 loop is CASSFSSRGLYEQYF. CDR3 bases: TGTGCCAGTAGTTTTTCGAGCAGGGGTTTGTACGAGCAGTACTTC.

The rearrangement joins TRBV6-6 to TRBJ2-7, with 8 bases lining up with TRBD1. The germline V gene has CDR1 MNHNY and CDR2 SVGAGI (reference sequence). CDR3 length: 14 residues. V shed 6 bases and J 3 bases; nucleotides not matched to a gene: 7. The CDR3 protein is CASSSWTGNYEQYF. The CDR3 DNA is TGTGCCAGCAGCTCATGGACAGGGAACTACGAGCAGTACTTC.

Of note for this clone: This specimen includes other DNA sequences encoding the same CDR3. The V and J genes are TRBV30 and TRBJ1-3; D remains unclear. Trimming took off 2 bases at V and 0 bases at J, with 2 bases between the two ends. The V gene's germline CDR1 is GTSNPN and CDR2 SVGIG (reference sequence). The CDR3 loop spans 12 amino acids. The CDR3: CAWSSSGNTIYF. The CDR3 bases are TGTGCCTGGAGTAGCTCTGGAAACACCATATATTTT. Full variable domain (outside the CDR3, taken from reference TRBV30 and TRBJ1-3): SQTIHQWPATLVQPVGSPLSLECTVEGTSNPNLYWYRQAAGRGLQLLFYSVGIGQISSEVPQNLSASRPQDRQFILSSKKLLLSDSGFYLCAWSSSGNTIYFGEGSWLTVV.

The CDR3 DNA is TGCGCCAGCAGCTTGTCGGTAGCTTTTAGCACAGATACGCAGTATTTT. Protein product: CASSLSVAFSTDTQYF. V gene TRBV5-1 combines with J gene TRBJ2-3; D remains ambiguous. The CDR3 runs to 16 residues. Germline loops: CDR1 SGHRS, CDR2 YFSETQ. Trimming removed 1 base from V and 0 bases from J, with 12 bases in between.

The chain uses TRBV7-8 and TRBJ2-7; 11 nucleotides agree with TRBD1. CDR1 and CDR2 from the germline V gene are SGHVS and FQNEAQ. The J segment lost 3 bases and the V segment lost 5 bases, leaving 6 bases of the junction unmatched. This CDR3 comprises 15 residues. CDR3 nucleotides: TGTGCCAGCAGCCCTAGTGGGACAGGGGGCTACGAGCAGTACTTC. It translates to CASSPSGTGGYEQYF.

The chain's CDR3 is CASSGVGAQTDTQYF. The CDR3 nucleotides are TGTGCCAGCAGTGGGGTGGGGGCGCAGACAGATACGCAGTATTTT. The gene calls are TRBV6-1 and TRBJ2-3; TRBD1 is a possible D gene (6 bases). The CDR3 loop spans 15 amino acids. Between the trimmed V and J ends, which lost 4 bases and 3 bases, there was a span of 14 bases. CDR1 and CDR2 from the germline V gene are MNHNS and SASEGT.

Of note for this clone: The junction differs from germline at one of its ends, possibly a read error. The CDR3 nucleotides are TGCAGCGTTGCCCCACCCCCTCGACAGGTGGAGCGGGGAGCTGTTTTT. This encodes CSVAPPPRQVERGAVF. The gene calls are TRBV29-1 and TRBJ2-2; D may be TRBD2 (7 bases). The V gene's germline CDR1 is SQVTM and CDR2 ANQGSEA. The CDR3 extends over 16 amino acids.

The chain combines TRBV6-5 with TRBJ2-2, with TRBD1 identical over 7 bases. The CDR3 is 14 amino acids. From germline, CDR1 is MNHEY and CDR2 SVGAGI. V dropped 8 bases and J dropped 4; count of bases not matched to a gene: 7. CDR3 in amino acids: CASGVPGGTGELFF. CDR3 in DNA: TGTGCCAGCGGTGTCCCAGGGGGCACCGGGGAGCTGTTTTTT.

To note about this clone: Being one base from a much bigger clone, this may be a read error. The chain recombines TRBV7-2 with TRBJ2-5; D remains unclear. Germline V CDR1 and CDR2: SGHTA, FQGNSA. V lost 5 bases and J 2 bases, leaving 3 bases between the germline ends. The CDR3 totals 11 residues. The CDR3 coding sequence is TGTGCCAGCAGCAATCAAGAGACCCAGTACTTC. Amino acid sequence: CASSNQETQYF.